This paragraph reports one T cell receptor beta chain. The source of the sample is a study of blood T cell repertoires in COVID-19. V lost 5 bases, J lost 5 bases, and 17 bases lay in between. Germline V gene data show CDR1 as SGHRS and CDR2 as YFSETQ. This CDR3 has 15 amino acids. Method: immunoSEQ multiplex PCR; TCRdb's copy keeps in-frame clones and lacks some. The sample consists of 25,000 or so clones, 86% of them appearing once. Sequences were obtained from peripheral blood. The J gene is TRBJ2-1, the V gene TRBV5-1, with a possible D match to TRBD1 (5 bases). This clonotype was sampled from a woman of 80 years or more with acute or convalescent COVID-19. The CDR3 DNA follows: TGCGCCAGCAGTTCCCGTCCAGGGCTTGACAATGAGCAGTTCTTC. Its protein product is CASSSRPGLDNEQFF.